This T cell receptor beta chain was identified in a study of cytomegalovirus exposure and HLA in healthy donors. Overall study results and limits: It was confirmed in vitro that a few of the CMV-associated chains were specific for CMV antigens.

Regarding this clone: What it binds is unknown.

In the PCR, 60 Vbeta and 13 Jbeta primers were used. TCRdb's copy holds only in-frame clones and misses some; the assay was immunoSEQ multiplex PCR. The sample shows 90,000 to 100,000 clones, roughly 75% of them seen only once. The sample taken for sequencing was PBMCs. The TCR sequence derives from a woman in her sixties or seventies in good health and CMV-seronegative.

The CDR3 nucleotides are TGTGCCAGCTCACCGCAGGACAGGGGGTTCACTGAAGCTTTCTTT. Translating gives CASSPQDRGFTEAFF. The V gene is TRBV18, the J gene TRBJ1-1; 10 nucleotides match TRBD1. CDR1 is KGHSH, CDR2 LQKENI, per germline. The CDR3 spans 15 residues. J gave up 4 bases and V 3 bases, and 5 bases lay outside the gene matches.